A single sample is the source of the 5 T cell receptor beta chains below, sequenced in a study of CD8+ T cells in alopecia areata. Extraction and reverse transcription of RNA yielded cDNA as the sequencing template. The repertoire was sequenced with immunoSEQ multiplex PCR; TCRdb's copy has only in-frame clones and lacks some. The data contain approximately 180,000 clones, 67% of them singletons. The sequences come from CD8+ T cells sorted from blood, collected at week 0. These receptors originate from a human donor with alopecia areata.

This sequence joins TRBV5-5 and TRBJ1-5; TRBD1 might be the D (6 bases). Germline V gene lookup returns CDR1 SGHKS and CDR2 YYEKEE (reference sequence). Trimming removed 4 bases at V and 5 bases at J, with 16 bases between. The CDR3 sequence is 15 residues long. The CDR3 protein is CASSLSPGDYQPQHF. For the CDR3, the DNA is TGTGCCAGCAGCCTGTCGCCAGGGGATTATCAGCCCCAGCATTTT.

Here the CDR3 reads CASSLDRGRDGYTF. Written as DNA, the CDR3 is TGTGCCAGCAGCCTCGACAGGGGCCGGGATGGCTACACCTTC. This rearrangement joins TRBV13 to TRBJ1-2; 8 bases match TRBD1. Germline V lookup: CDR1 PRHDT, CDR2 FYEKMQ (reference sequence). The trim removed 5 bases at V and 6 bases at J, leaving 8 bases unmatched. This CDR3 contains 14 residues.

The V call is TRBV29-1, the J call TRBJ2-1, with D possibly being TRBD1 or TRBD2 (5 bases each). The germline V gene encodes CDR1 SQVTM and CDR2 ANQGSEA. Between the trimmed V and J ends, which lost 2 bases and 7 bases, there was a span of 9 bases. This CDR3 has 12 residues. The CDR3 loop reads CSVEMGTNEQFF. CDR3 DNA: TGCAGCGTTGAAATGGGGACGAATGAGCAGTTCTTC.

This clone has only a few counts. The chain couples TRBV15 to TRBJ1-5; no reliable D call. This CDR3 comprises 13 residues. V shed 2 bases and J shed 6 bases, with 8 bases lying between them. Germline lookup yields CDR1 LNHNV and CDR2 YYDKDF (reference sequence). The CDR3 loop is CATSRFRGQPQHF. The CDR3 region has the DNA TGTGCCACCAGCAGATTTCGGGGTCAGCCCCAGCATTTT.

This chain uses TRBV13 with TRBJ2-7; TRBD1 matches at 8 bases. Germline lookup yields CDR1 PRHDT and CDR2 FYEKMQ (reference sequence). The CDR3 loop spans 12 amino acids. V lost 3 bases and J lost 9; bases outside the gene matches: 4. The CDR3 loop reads CASSFAGQGQYF. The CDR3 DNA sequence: TGTGCCAGCAGCTTTGCCGGACAGGGGCAGTACTTC.